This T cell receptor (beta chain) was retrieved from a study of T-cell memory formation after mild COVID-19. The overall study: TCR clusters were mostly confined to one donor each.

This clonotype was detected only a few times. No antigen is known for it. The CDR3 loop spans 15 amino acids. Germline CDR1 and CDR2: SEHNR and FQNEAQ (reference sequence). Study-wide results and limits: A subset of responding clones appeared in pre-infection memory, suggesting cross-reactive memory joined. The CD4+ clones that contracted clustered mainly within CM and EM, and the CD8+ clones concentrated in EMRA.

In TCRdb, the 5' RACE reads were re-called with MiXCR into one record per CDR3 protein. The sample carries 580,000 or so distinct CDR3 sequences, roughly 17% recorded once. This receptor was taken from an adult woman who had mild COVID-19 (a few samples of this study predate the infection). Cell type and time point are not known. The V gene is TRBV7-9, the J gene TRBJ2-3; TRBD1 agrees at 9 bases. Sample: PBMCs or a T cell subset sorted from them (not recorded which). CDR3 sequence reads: CADTPGQGLSDTQYF. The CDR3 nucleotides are TGTGCAGATACACCGGGACAGGGCCTATCAGATACGCAGTATTTT.